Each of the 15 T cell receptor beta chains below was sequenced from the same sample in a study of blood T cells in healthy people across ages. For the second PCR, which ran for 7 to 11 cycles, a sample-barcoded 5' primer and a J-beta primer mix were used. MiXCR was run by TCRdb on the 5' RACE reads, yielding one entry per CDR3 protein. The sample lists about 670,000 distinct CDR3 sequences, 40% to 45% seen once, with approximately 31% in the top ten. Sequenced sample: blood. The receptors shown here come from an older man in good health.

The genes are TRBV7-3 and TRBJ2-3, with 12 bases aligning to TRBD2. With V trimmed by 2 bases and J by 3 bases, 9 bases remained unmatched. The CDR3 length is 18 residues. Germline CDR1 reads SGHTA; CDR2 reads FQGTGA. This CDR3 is CASSLVGLAGGPTDTQYF. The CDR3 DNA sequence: TGTGCCAGCAGCTTAGTCGGGCTAGCGGGAGGGCCGACAGATACGCAGTATTTT. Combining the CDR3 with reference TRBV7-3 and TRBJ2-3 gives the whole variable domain GAGVSQTPSNKVTEKGKYVELRCDPISGHTALYWYRQSLGQGPEFLIYFQGTGAADDSGLPNDRFFAVRPEGSVSTLKIQRTERGDSAVYLCASSLVGLAGGPTDTQYFGPGTRLTVL.

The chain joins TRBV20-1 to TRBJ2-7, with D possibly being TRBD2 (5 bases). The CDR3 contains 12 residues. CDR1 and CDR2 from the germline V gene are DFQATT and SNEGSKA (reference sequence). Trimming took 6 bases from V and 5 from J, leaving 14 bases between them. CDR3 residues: CSARRRKNEQYF. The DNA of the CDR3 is TGCAGTGCGCGCAGGAGGAAAAACGAGCAGTACTTC.

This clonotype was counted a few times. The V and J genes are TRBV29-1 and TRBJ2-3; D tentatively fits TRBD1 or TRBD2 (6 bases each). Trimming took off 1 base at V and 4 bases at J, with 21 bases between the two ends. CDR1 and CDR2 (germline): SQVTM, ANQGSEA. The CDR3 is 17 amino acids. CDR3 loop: CSVEGGRGRGSADTQYF. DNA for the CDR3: TGCAGCGTTGAAGGCGGCAGGGGTCGGGGGAGCGCAGATACGCAGTATTTT.

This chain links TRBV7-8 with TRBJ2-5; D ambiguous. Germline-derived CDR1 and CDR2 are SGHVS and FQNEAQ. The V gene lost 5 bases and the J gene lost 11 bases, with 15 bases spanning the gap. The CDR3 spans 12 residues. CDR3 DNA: TGTGCCAGCAGCCTCGGACCCAATGAGCAGTACTTC. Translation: CASSLGPNEQYF.

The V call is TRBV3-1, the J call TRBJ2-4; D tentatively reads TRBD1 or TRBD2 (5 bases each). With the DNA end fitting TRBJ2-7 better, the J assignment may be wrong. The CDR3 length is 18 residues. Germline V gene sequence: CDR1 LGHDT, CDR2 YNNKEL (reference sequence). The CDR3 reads CASSQGVGTAATSYEQYF. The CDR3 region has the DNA TGTGCCAGCAGCCAAGGAGTCGGGACCGCAGCCACGTCCTACGAGCAGTACTTC.

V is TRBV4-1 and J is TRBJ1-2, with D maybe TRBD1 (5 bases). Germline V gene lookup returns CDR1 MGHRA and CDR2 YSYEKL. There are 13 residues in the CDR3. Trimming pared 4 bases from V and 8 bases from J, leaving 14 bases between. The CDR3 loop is CASSLGPRVGYTF. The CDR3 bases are TGCGCCAGCAGCCTGGGACCACGAGTGGGCTACACCTTC.

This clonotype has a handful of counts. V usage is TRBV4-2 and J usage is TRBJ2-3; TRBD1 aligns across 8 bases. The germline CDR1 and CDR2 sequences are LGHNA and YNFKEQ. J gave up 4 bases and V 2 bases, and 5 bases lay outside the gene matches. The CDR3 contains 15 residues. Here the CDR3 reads CASSQRGQVADTQYF. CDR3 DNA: TGTGCCAGCAGCCAAAGGGGACAGGTAGCAGATACGCAGTATTTT.

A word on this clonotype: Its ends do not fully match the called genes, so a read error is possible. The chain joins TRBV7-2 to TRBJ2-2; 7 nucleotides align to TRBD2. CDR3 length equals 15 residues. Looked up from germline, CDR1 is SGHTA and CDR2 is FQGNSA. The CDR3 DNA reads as TGTGCCAGCAGCCCCCGGACTAGGGCCGCCGGGAAGCTGTTTTTT. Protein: CASSPRTRAAGKLFF.

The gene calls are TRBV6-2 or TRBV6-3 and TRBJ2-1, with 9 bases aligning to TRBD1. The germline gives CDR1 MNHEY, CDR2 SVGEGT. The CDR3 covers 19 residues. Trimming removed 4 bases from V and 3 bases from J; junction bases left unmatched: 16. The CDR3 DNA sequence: TGTGCCAGCAGTTTGTTCGGGACAGGGTCTAGCGGAGACTACAATGAGCAGTTCTTC. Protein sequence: CASSLFGTGSSGDYNEQFF.

CDR3 sequence: CSASRGYEQYF. CDR3 sequence (DNA): TGCAGTGCCAGTCGGGGCTACGAGCAGTACTTC. V gene TRBV20-1 combines with J gene TRBJ2-7, with D tentatively TRBD2 (5 bases). Per germline, CDR1 DFQATT and CDR2 SNEGSKA (reference sequence). V dropped 6 bases and J dropped 3 bases, with 9 bases sitting between them. The CDR3 is 11 amino acids.

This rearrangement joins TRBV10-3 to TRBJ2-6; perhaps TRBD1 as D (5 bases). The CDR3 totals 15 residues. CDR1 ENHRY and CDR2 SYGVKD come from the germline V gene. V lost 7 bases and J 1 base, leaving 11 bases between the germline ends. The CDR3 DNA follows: TGTGCCATCAATGGGGCGGAATCTGGGGCCAACGTCCTGACTTTC. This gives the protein CAINGAESGANVLTF.

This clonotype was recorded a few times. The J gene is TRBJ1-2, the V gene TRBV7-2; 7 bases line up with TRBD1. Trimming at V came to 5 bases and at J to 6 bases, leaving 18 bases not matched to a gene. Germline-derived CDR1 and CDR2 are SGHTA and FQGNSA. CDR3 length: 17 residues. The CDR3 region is CASSRTPNNRGSDGYTF. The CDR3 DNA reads TGTGCCAGCAGCCGCACCCCAAACAACAGGGGTAGTGATGGCTACACCTTC.

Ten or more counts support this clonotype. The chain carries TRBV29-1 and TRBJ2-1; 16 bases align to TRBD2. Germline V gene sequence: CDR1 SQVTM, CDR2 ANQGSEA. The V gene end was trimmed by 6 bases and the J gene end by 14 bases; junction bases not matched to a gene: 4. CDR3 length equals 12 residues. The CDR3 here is CSVAGTSGGEFF. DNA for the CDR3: TGCAGCGTGGCAGGGACTAGCGGGGGGGAGTTCTTC.

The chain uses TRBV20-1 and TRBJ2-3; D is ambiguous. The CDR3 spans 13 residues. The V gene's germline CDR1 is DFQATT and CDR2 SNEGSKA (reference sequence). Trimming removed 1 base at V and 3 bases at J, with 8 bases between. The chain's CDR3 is CSARVDGTDTQYF. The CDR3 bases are TGCAGTGCTAGAGTGGACGGAACAGATACGCAGTATTTT.

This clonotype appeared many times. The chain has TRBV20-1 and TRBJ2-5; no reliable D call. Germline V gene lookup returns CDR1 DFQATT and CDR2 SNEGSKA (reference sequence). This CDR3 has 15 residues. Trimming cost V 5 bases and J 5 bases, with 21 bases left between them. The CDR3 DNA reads TGCAGTGCTTCCCGTTCTCGGGCCCCCTGGGAGACCCAGTACTTC. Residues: CSASRSRAPWETQYF.